This T cell receptor (beta chain) is from a study of blood T cells in healthy people across ages. Study-level points and caveats: Per million T cells, TCR beta diversity dropped roughly linearly as age increased.

CDR3 size: 15 residues. Germline values: CDR1 MNHEY, CDR2 SVGAGI. With a J-beta primer mix and a sample-barcoded 5' primer, a second PCR ran 7 to 11 cycles. Unique molecular identifiers of 12 random nucleotides labeled each cDNA. MiXCR, applied by TCRdb to the 5' RACE reads, yields one record per CDR3 protein. This sample has roughly 900,000 distinct CDR3 sequences, with around 49% found just once. In regard to this clonotype: Its antigen is unidentified.

The chain joins TRBV6-5 to TRBJ2-5; 9 nucleotides line up with TRBD1. With the DNA end fitting TRBJ2-7 better, the J assignment may be wrong. Input material: blood. The sequence came from a man under 40 in good health. The CDR3 here is CASSLQGAISNEQYF. The CDR3 DNA is TGTGCCAGCAGTTTACAGGGGGCGATTTCCAACGAGCAGTACTTC.